What follows are 3 T cell receptor beta chains derived from one specimen sequenced in a study of CD8 T cells in Susac syndrome. Roughly 0.45 to 1 ug RNA was reverse transcribed with random hexamers. TCRdb fed the immunoSEQ multiplex PCR reads into MiXCR, producing one record per CDR3 protein. The sample lists approximately 180,000 distinct CDR3 sequences, just under 95% occurring once. The sample consisted of CD4+ T cells from PBMCs. The receptors were gathered from a human donor with Susac syndrome.

The V gene is TRBV30, the J gene TRBJ2-7, with D possibly matching TRBD2 (5 bases). V was trimmed by 0 bases and J by 9 bases, leaving 12 bases between them. This CDR3 has 12 residues. Germline V gene lookup returns CDR1 GTSNPN and CDR2 SVGIG (reference sequence). CDR3 residues: CAWSVESGRQYF. The CDR3 nucleotides read TGTGCCTGGAGTGTAGAAAGCGGACGGCAGTACTTC.

This chain connects TRBV6-1 to TRBJ2-7; 13 positions agree with TRBD2. V lost 6 bases to trimming and J lost 3 bases; unmatched junction nucleotides: 8. The CDR3 extends over 16 amino acids. Germline V lookup: CDR1 MNHNS, CDR2 SASEGT. The CDR3 DNA reads TGTGCCAGCAGCCATACTAGCGGGGGGGCAATCTACGAGCAGTACTTC. Translation: CASSHTSGGAIYEQYF.

This clonotype was detected once. The chain links TRBV7-9 to TRBJ2-1; 7 nucleotides line up with TRBD2. The CDR3 contains 14 residues. CDR1 and CDR2 from the germline V gene are SEHNR and FQNEAQ (reference sequence). V trimming: 3 bases; J trimming: 6 bases; junction bases outside the gene matches: 5. For the CDR3, the DNA is TGTGCCAGCAGCTTGGGGAGGGCCAGCAATGAGCAGTTCTTC. It translates to CASSLGRASNEQFF. Full variable domain (remainder filled in from reference TRBV7-9 and TRBJ2-1): DTGVSQNPRHKITKRGQNVTFRCDPISEHNRLYWYRQTLGQGPEFLTYFQNEAQLEKSRLLSDRFSAERPKGSFSTLEIQRTEQGDSAMYLCASSLGRASNEQFFGPGTRLTVL.